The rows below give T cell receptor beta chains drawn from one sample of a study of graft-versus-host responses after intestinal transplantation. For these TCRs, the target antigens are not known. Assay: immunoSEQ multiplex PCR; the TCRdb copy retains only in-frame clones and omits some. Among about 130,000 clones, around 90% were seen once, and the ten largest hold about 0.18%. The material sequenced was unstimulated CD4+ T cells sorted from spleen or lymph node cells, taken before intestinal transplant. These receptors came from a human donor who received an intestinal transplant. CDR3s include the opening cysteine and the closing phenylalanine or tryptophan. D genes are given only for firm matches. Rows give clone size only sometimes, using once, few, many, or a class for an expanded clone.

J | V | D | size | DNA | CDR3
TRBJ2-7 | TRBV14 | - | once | TGTGCCAGCAGCCAAGGGGGCGAGCAGTACTTC | CASSQGGEQYF
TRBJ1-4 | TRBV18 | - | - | TGTGCCAGCTCACCTCAAGGCCTAGGGGAAAAACTGTTTTTT | CASSPQGLGEKLFF
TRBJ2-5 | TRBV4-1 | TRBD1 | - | TGCGCCAGCAGCCCGACAGGGTTACAAGAGACCCAGTACTTC | CASSPTGLQETQYF
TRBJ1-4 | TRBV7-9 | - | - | TGTGCCAGCAGCTTAAGTCCCAATGAAAAACTGTTTTTT | CASSLSPNEKLFF
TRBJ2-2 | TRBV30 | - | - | TGTGCCTGGAGTGTGCTGAGGGGTACCGGGGAGCTGTTTTTT | CAWSVLRGTGELFF
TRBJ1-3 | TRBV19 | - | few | TGTGCCAGTAGTATGGACACGGGTGGCTCTGGAAACACCATATATTTT | CASSMDTGGSGNTIYF
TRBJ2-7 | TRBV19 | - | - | TGTGCCAGTAGTTCCCGGGACTCAGCCTACGAGCAGTACTTC | CASSSRDSAYEQYF
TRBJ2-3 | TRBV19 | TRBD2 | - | TGTGCCAGTAGTAACGGACTAGATCTAGATACGCAGTATTTT | CASSNGLDLDTQYF
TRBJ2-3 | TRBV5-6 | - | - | TGTGCCAGCAGCTTGGGGCCTCACCTCACAGATACGCAGTATTTT | CASSLGPHLTDTQYF
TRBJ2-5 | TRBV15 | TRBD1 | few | TGTGCCACCAGCAGAGGGGACAGCCAAGAGACCCAGTACTTC | CATSRGDSQETQYF
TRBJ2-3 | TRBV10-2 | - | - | TGCGCCAGCAGTGACAGGGCGGTCGTAGATACGCAGTATTTT | CASSDRAVVDTQYF
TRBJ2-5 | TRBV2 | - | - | TGTGCCAGCAGTAGGGGGGCCTTACAAGAGACCCAGTACTTC | CASSRGALQETQYF